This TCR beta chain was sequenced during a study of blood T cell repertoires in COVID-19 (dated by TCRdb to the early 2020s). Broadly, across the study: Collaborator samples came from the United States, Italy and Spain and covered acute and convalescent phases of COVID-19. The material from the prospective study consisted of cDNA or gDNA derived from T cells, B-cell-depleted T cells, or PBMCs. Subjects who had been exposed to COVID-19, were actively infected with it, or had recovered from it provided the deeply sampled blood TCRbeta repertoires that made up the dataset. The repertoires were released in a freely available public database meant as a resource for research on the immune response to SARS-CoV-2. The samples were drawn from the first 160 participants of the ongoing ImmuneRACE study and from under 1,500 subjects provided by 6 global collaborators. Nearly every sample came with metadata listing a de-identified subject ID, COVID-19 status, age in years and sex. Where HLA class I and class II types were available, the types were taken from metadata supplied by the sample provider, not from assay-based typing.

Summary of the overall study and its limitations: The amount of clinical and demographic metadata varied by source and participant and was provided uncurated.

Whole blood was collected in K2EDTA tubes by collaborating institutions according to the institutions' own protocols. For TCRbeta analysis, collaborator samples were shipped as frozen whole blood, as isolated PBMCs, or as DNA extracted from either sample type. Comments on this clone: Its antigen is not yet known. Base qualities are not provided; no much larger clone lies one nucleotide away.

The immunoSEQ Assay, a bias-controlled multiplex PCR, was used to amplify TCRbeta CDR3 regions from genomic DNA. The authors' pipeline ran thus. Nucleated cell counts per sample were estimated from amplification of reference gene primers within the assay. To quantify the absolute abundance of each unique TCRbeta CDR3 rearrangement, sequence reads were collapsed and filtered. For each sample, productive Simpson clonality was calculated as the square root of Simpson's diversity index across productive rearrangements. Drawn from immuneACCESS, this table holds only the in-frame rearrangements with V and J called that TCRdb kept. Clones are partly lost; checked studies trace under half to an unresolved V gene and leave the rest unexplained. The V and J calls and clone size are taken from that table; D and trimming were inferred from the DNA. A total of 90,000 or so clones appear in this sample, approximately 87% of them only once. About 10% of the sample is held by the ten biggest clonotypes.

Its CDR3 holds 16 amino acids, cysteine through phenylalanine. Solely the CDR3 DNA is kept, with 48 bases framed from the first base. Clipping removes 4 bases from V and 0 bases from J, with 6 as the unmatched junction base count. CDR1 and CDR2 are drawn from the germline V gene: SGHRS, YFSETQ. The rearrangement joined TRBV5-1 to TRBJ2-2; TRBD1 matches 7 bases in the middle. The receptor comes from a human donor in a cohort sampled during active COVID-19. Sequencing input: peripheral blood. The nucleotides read TGCGCCAGCAGCGGACCGGGACAGACGAACACCGGGGAGCTGTTTTTT. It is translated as CASSGPGQTNTGELFF.